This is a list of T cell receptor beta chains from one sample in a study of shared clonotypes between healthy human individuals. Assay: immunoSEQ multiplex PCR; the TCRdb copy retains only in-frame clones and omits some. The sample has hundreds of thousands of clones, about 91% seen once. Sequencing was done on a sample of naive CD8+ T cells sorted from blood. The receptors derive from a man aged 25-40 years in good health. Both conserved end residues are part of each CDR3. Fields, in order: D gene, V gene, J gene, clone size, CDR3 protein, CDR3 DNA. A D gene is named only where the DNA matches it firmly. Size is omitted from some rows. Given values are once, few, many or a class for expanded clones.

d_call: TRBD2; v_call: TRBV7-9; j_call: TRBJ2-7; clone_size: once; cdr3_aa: CASSLSKRGLAGDEQYF; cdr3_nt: TGTGCCAGCAGTCTCTCGAAGCGGGGACTAGCGGGAGACGAGCAGTACTTC
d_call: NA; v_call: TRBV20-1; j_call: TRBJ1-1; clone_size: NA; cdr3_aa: CNPGTEAFF; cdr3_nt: TGCAACCCGGGCACTGAAGCTTTCTTT
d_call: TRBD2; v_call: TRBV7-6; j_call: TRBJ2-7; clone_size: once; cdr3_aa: CASSSELAGAYEQYF; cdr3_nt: TGTGCCAGCAGCTCGGAACTAGCGGGCGCCTACGAGCAGTACTTC
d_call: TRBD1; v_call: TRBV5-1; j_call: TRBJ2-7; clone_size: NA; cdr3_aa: CASSYMTGGFYEQYF; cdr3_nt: TGCGCCAGCAGCTATATGACAGGGGGCTTCTACGAGCAGTACTTC
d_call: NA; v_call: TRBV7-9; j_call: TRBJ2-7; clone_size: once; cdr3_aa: CASSLVVAGPQYEQYF; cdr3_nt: TGTGCCAGCAGCTTAGTCGTGGCAGGCCCTCAGTACGAGCAGTACTTC
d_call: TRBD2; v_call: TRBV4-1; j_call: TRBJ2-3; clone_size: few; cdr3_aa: CASSQASLAADTQYF; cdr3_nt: TGCGCCAGCAGCCAAGCTTCCCTAGCGGCAGATACGCAGTATTTT
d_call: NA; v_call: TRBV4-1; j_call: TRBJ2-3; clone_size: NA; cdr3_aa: CASSQESPGTSTDTQYF; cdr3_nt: TGCGCCAGCAGCCAAGAAAGCCCCGGTACTAGCACAGATACGCAGTATTTT
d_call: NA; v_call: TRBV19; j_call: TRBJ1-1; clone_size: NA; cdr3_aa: CASSIEPFEAFF; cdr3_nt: TGTGCCAGTAGTATAGAGCCCTTCGAAGCTTTCTTT
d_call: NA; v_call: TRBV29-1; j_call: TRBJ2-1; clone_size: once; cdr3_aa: CSVQPLSYNEQFF; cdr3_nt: TGCAGCGTCCAGCCCCTCTCCTACAATGAGCAGTTCTTC
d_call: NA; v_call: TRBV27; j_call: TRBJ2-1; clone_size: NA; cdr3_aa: CASSSRPLGYNEQFF; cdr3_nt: TGTGCCAGCAGTTCCCGACCCCTGGGTTACAATGAGCAGTTCTTC
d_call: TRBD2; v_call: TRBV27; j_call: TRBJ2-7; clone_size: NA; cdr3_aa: CASSFPREGLYEQYF; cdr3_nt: TGTGCCAGCAGTTTTCCGAGGGAGGGCCTCTACGAGCAGTACTTC
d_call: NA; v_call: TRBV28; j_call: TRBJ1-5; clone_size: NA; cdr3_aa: CATREVFSNQPQHF; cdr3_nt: TGTGCCACGCGAGAGGTGTTTAGCAATCAGCCCCAGCATTTT
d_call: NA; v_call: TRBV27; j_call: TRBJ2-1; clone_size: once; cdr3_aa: CASSRGHFGGSYNEQFF; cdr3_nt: TGTGCCAGCAGCAGGGGACACTTCGGGGGCTCCTACAATGAGCAGTTCTTC
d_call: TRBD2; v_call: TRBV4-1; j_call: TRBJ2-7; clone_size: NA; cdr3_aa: CASSQDLGSGGRYEQYF; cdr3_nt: TGCGCCAGCAGCCAAGATCTCGGGAGCGGGGGAAGATACGAGCAGTACTTC
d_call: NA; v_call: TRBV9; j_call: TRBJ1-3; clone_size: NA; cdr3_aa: CASSVAGSGNTIYF; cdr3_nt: TGTGCCAGCAGCGTAGCAGGATCTGGAAACACCATATATTTT
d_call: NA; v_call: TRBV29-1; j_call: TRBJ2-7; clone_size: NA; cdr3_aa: CSVVEQGSTYEQYF; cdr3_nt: TGCAGCGTTGTGGAACAGGGCTCTACCTACGAGCAGTACTTC
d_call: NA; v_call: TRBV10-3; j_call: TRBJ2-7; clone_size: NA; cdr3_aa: CALSPGQDYEQYF; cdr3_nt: TGTGCGCTGTCGCCGGGGCAAGACTACGAGCAGTACTTC
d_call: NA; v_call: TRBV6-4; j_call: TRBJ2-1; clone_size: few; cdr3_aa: CASSDTGSSYNEQFF; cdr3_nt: TGTGCCAGCAGTGACACAGGGAGCTCCTACAATGAGCAGTTCTTC
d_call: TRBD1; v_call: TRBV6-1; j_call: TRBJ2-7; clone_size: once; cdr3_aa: CASSGTGGYEQYF; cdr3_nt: TGTGCCAGCAGTGGGACAGGGGGCTACGAGCAGTACTTC
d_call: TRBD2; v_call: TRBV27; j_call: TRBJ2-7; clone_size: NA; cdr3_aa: CASGTLAGSNSYEQYF; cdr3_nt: TGTGCCAGCGGGACTCTAGCGGGATCAAACTCCTACGAGCAGTACTTC
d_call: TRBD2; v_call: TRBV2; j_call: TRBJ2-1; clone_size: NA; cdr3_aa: CAIYMTAGGGNEQFF; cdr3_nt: TGTGCTATCTACATGACAGCGGGAGGGGGCAATGAGCAGTTCTTC
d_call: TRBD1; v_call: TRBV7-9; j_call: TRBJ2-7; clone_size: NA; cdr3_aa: CASDPGQGAYEQYF; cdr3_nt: TGTGCCAGTGATCCGGGACAGGGGGCTTACGAGCAGTACTTC